Here is one T cell receptor beta chain with its context. The data were taken from a study of blood T cell repertoires in COVID-19. The wider study: Researchers got acute and convalescent COVID-19 samples from the United States, Italy and Spain.

Profiled with immunoSEQ multiplex PCR; TCRdb holds only in-frame clones, not every one. The sample shows 200,000 to 250,000 clones, approximately 91% of them seen only once. The CDR3 runs to 15 residues. The germline V and J ends were trimmed by 0 bases and 0 bases, with 8 bases remaining between them. Germline assignment: CDR1 LNHDA and CDR2 SQIVND (reference sequence). Sequences were obtained from peripheral blood. The TCR originated in a woman aged 60 to 75 with acute or convalescent COVID-19. V gene TRBV19 combines with J gene TRBJ1-2; the D gene is possibly TRBD1 (5 bases). The CDR3 here is CASSIDRDSNYGYTF. DNA of the CDR3: TGTGCCAGTAGTATAGACAGGGACTCTAACTATGGCTACACCTTC.